The clone carrying this T cell receptor (beta chain) was found once. The antigen is not known. Profiled with immunoSEQ multiplex PCR; TCRdb holds only in-frame clones, not every one. The sample lists 3,000 to 3,500 clones; over 80% were seen once. The sample originates from a study of somatic mutations in cytotoxic T cells in rheumatoid arthritis. Study outcomes and limitations: Greater age accompanied higher CD8+ clonality in rheumatoid arthritis patients, a pattern that was absent in healthy controls.

Positive magnetic bead selection was used to isolate CD4+ and CD8+ cells; purity was checked by flow cytometry. Sequencing used CD8+ T cells sorted from blood. The receptor comes from a man aged 45 to 65 with rheumatoid arthritis.

The CDR3 region has the DNA TGCGCCAGCACTGAAGCGGGAGGCGGAGAGACCCAGTACTTC. Its protein product is CASTEAGGGETQYF. This chain joins TRBV10-1 and TRBJ2-5; 9 positions agree with TRBD2. Germline V gene lookup returns CDR1 WNHNN and CDR2 SYGVQD (reference sequence). V was clipped by 7 bases and J by 4 bases; unmatched bases: 7. This CDR3 has 14 residues.